A selection of T cell receptor beta chains follows, all from one sample in a study of T cell clones after liver transplantation. Generated by immunoSEQ multiplex PCR, the TCRdb table keeps only in-frame clones and is missing some. The sample contains about 12,000 clones, 70% to 85% of which appear only once. The sample consisted of CD8+ T cells from blood, taken at the 22-month timepoint. These receptors were collected from a human patient who received a liver transplant. Some T cells may be supplied by the graft donor. CDR3s include the opening cysteine and the closing phenylalanine or tryptophan. A D gene is named only where the DNA matches it firmly. The size of a clone is reported for some rows only, either as once, few or many, or as a class for expanded clones.

>TRBV2|.|.|TRBJ1-1
CASSDWAANTEAFF
TGTGCCAGCAGTGACTGGGCTGCGAACACTGAAGCTTTCTTT
>TRBV27|.|.|TRBJ2-3
CASRLGENTLWSDTQYF
TGTGCCAGCAGGCTGGGGGAGAATACCCTATGGTCAGATACGCAGTATTTT
>TRBV6-6|few|.|TRBJ1-4
CASSYSTGGKLFF
TGTGCCAGCAGTTACTCGACGGGGGGAAAACTGTTTTTT
>TRBV29-1|few|.|TRBJ1-2
CSVGRREYGYTF
TGCAGCGTGGGCAGGCGAGAATATGGCTACACCTTC
>TRBV19|.|.|TRBJ1-5
CASNRGKVSNQPQHF
TGTGCCAGTAATAGGGGGAAGGTAAGCAATCAGCCCCAGCATTTT
>TRBV10-3|.|TRBD2|TRBJ2-3
CAISDHLAGGDDTQYF
TGTGCCATCAGTGACCACCTAGCGGGGGGAGATGATACGCAGTATTTT
>TRBV27|medium-sized|.|TRBJ2-4
CASSLSLGSAKNIQYF
TGTGCCAGCAGTTTATCGTTAGGTAGCGCCAAAAACATTCAGTACTTC
>TRBV6-6|.|.|TRBJ2-7
CASSSGTHSYEQYF
TGTGCCAGCAGTTCCGGGACACACTCCTACGAGCAGTACTTC
>TRBV7-2|.|.|TRBJ1-6
CASSPANSPLHF
TGTGCCAGCAGCCCAGCCAATTCACCCCTCCACTTT
>TRBV4-1|.|.|TRBJ2-7
CASSQGSAGSYEQYF
TGCGCCAGCAGCCAAGGTAGCGCCGGATCCTACGAGCAGTACTTC
>TRBV9|.|TRBD2|TRBJ2-7
CASSQAPAGAYEQYF
TGTGCCAGCAGCCAAGCTCCAGCGGGAGCCTACGAGCAGTACTTC
>TRBV4-1|once|.|TRBJ2-5
CASSLRGNRVVETQYF
TGCGCCAGCAGCCTACGAGGGAACAGGGTGGTAGAGACCCAGTACTTC
>TRBV6-6|once|TRBD1|TRBJ2-7
CASTGQLNEQYF
TGTGCCAGCACGGGACAGCTCAACGAGCAGTACTTC
>TRBV7-9|.|.|TRBJ2-1
CASSLGAGNEQFF
TGTGCCAGCAGCTTAGGGGCTGGTAATGAGCAGTTCTTC
>TRBV7-9|.|.|TRBJ1-5
CASSLGGRRGFQPQHF
TGTGCCAGCAGCTTAGGAGGTCGACGGGGGTTTCAGCCCCAGCATTTT
>TRBV2|.|.|TRBJ1-6
CASNKYNSPLHF
TGTGCCAGCAACAAGTATAATTCACCCCTCCACTTT
>TRBV7-2|.|.|TRBJ2-5
CASSPQETQYF
TGTGCCAGCAGCCCGCAAGAGACCCAGTACTTC
>TRBV2|few|.|TRBJ2-4
CASSLSKNIQYF
TGTGCCAGCAGCCTGAGCAAAAACATTCAGTACTTC
>TRBV5-4|once|.|TRBJ2-1
CASSFRDSIYNEQFF
TGTGCCAGCAGCTTCCGGGACTCGATATACAATGAGCAGTTCTTC
>TRBV19|.|.|TRBJ2-1
CASSARDWSSYNEQFF
TGTGCCAGTAGCGCCCGGGACTGGAGCTCCTACAATGAGCAGTTCTTC
>TRBV29-1|.|.|TRBJ2-7
CSVDSGTGPYEQYF
TGCAGCGTTGATTCCGGGACGGGACCCTACGAGCAGTACTTC
>TRBV9|few|TRBD2|TRBJ2-1
CASSASGGAGNEQFF
TGTGCCAGCAGCGCAAGCGGGGGGGCCGGCAATGAGCAGTTCTTC
>TRBV4-3|.|.|TRBJ2-3
CASSQVDDTQYF
TGCGCCAGCAGCCAAGTAGACGATACGCAGTATTTT
>TRBV9|.|TRBD2|TRBJ2-1
CASSKTSGGYNEQFF
TGTGCCAGCAGCAAGACTAGCGGGGGATACAATGAGCAGTTCTTC
>TRBV11-2|.|TRBD1|TRBJ1-2
CASSPGGLNGYTF
TGTGCCAGCAGTCCAGGGGGGCTTAATGGCTACACCTTC
>TRBV6-1|.|.|TRBJ2-1
CASRASSSYNEQFF
TGTGCCAGCAGGGCCTCTAGCTCCTACAATGAGCAGTTCTTC
>TRBV6-6|.|.|TRBJ1-5
CASSYSARDSNQPQHF
TGTGCCAGCAGTTATTCAGCGCGCGATAGCAATCAGCCCCAGCATTTT
>TRBV9|.|.|TRBJ2-7
CASPGPRVQYF
TGTGCCAGCCCCGGCCCCCGGGTGCAGTACTTC
>TRBV6-5|few|.|TRBJ1-2
CASSYSTAANYGYTF
TGTGCCAGCAGTTACTCGACAGCTGCTAACTATGGCTACACCTTC
>TRBV9|many|.|TRBJ2-3
CASSGGVDKDTQYF
TGTGCCAGCAGCGGGGGGGTGGATAAAGATACGCAGTATTTT
>TRBV5-1|.|.|TRBJ2-5
CASTDVGQETQYF
TGCGCCTCGACGGATGTGGGGCAAGAGACCCAGTACTTC
>TRBV2|.|.|TRBJ2-6
CASSERGGAGANVLTF
TGTGCCAGCAGTGAACGAGGGGGTGCAGGGGCCAACGTCCTGACTTTC
>TRBV6-6|.|.|TRBJ1-4
CASSRGGEKLFF
TGTGCCAGCAGTCGCGGGGGTGAAAAACTGTTTTTT
>TRBV5-6|.|TRBD1|TRBJ2-5
CASSVGQGWVGETQYF
TGTGCCAGCAGCGTGGGACAGGGTTGGGTGGGAGAGACCCAGTACTTC
>TRBV9|.|.|TRBJ2-1
CASSATVNSYNEQFF
TGTGCCAGCAGCGCAACAGTTAACTCCTACAATGAGCAGTTCTTC
>TRBV5-1|.|.|TRBJ2-1
CASSPSGDADDEQFF
TGCGCCAGCAGCCCTTCGGGGGACGCAGACGATGAGCAGTTCTTC
>TRBV7-9|.|TRBD2|TRBJ2-3
CASSPSGLAGRTDTQYF
TGTGCCAGCAGCCCTTCAGGACTAGCGGGAAGGACAGATACGCAGTATTTT
>TRBV7-3|.|.|TRBJ1-1
CASSPGQPTEAFF
TGTGCCAGCAGCCCCGGACAGCCCACTGAAGCTTTCTTT